The following is a T cell receptor beta chain sequence with its context. TCRdb processed the reads anew with MiXCR; each CDR3 protein has one entry. The sample includes about 440,000 distinct CDR3 sequences, 25% to 40% seen only once; the top ten take 12% to 15%. This specimen comes from a study of T cell repertoires in cytomegalovirus infection. The CDR3 consists of 14 residues. Germline loops: CDR1 MDHEN, CDR2 SYDVKM. V shed 11 bases, J shed 7 bases, and the junction held 12 bases outside the gene matches. Source material: PBMCs. The receptor was derived from a human donor in good health (CMV status not recorded). Some clones in this sample may be carry-over from other donors' samples. This chain uses TRBV28 with TRBJ2-1, with 9 bases that match TRBD2. The CDR3 region has the DNA TGTGCCTCGAACGCAGCGGGGGGTGAAAATGAGCAGTTCTTC. This translates into CASNAAGGENEQFF.